These 28 T cell receptor beta chains originate from one sample sequenced in a study of T cells in narcolepsy. The table came from immunoSEQ multiplex PCR; TCRdb's copy has only in-frame clones and leaves some out. The sample records about 33,000 clones, roughly four fifths being singletons. Sequencing was carried out using CD45RA- memory CD4+ T cells from PBMCs. Receptors originate from a human donor with narcolepsy.

This clone appeared a single time. Sequence at one end of the junction differs from germline and may be a read error. This chain uses TRBV2 with TRBJ1-1, with a weak D call TRBD1 (5 bases). Germline CDR1 SNHLY, CDR2 FYNNEI. This CDR3 is 12 amino acids long. The CDR3 region has the DNA TGTGCCAGCAGTGACCAGGACACCGAAGCTTTCTTT. This gives the protein CASSDQDTEAFF. The full variable domain, completed using reference TRBV2 and TRBJ1-1, is EPEVTQTPSHQVTQMGQEVILRCVPISNHLYFYWYRQILGQKVEFLVSFYNNEISEKSEIFDDQFSVERPDGSNFTLKIRSTKLEDSAMYFCASSDQDTEAFFGQGTRLTVV.

This chain uses TRBV9 with TRBJ2-6; the match to TRBD1 covers 10 bases. Germline V gene data show CDR1 as SGDLS and CDR2 as YYNGEE. The V segment lost 0 bases and the J segment 6 bases; nucleotides outside the gene matches: 6. This CDR3 has 17 amino acids. CDR3 sequence (DNA): TGTGCCAGCAGCGTAGAGGGACAGGGGCTGGCGGCCAACGTCCTGACTTTC. It translates to CASSVEGQGLAANVLTF.

V and J are TRBV5-5 and TRBJ2-5; 7 bases are a match to TRBD2. Trimming cost V 3 bases and J 2 bases; bases outside gene matches: 1. The germline gives CDR1 SGHKS, CDR2 YYEKEE (reference sequence). This CDR3 contains 13 residues. Here the CDR3 reads CASSYGGQETQYF. CDR3 sequence (DNA): TGTGCCAGCAGCTACGGGGGGCAAGAGACCCAGTACTTC.

The CDR3 loop is CASSSRPDRAYGYTF. The CDR3, as DNA: TGTGCCAGCAGCTCAAGACCCGACAGGGCCTATGGCTACACCTTC. This chain uses TRBV9 with TRBJ1-2; TRBD1 matches at 7 bases. With 4 bases clipped from V and 4 bases from J, the junction kept 10 bases outside the gene matches. The CDR3 length is 15 residues. Germline V gene sequence: CDR1 SGDLS, CDR2 YYNGEE.

The chain combines TRBV6-5 with TRBJ1-2, with unresolved D. V lost 2 bases to trimming and J lost 4 bases, with 11 bases between them. Germline CDR1 and CDR2: MNHEY and SVGAGI. The CDR3 covers 14 residues. The CDR3 bases are TGTGCCAGCAGTTACCGGGCGGCCAGCTATGGCTACACCTTC. It yields the protein CASSYRAASYGYTF.

The count of this clone is one. The chain uses TRBV6-6 and TRBJ2-1; 8 bases match TRBD1. The germline V gene encodes CDR1 MNHNY and CDR2 SVGAGI (reference sequence). The CDR3 runs 15 residues. V lost 4 bases, J lost 8 bases, and 10 bases stayed unmatched. In nucleotides, the CDR3 is TGTGCCAGCAGTTCCACGGACAGGGTAGTTCATGAGCAGTTCTTC. It yields the protein CASSSTDRVVHEQFF.

This chain connects TRBV19 to TRBJ1-5, with D perhaps TRBD1 (5 bases). The CDR3 consists of 15 residues. V was clipped by 4 bases and J by 4 bases, with 14 bases between them. The germline CDR1 and CDR2 sequences are LNHDA and SQIVND (reference sequence). CDR3 in amino acids: CASSSGDGLNQPQHF. CDR3 nucleotide sequence: TGTGCCAGTAGTAGCGGGGACGGCTTAAATCAGCCCCAGCATTTT.

This chain connects TRBV28 to TRBJ2-2, with D unclear. In germline, CDR1 is MDHEN, CDR2 SYDVKM. This CDR3 contains 14 residues. The V and J ends lost 7 bases and 5 bases respectively, with 14 bases between them. The CDR3 reads CASISAGQTGELFF. The CDR3 DNA reads as TGTGCCAGCATCTCTGCCGGGCAGACCGGGGAGCTGTTTTTT.

This chain joins TRBV19 and TRBJ2-1; no clear D. Trimming removed 5 bases at V and 3 bases at J, with 11 bases between. This CDR3 comprises 14 residues. Germline loops: CDR1 LNHDA, CDR2 SQIVND (reference sequence). CDR3 loop: CASSLRQDYNEQFF. Here the CDR3 DNA reads TGTGCCAGTAGTCTAAGACAAGACTACAATGAGCAGTTCTTC.

The chain combines TRBV15 with TRBJ1-3; 8 nucleotides match TRBD1. J gave up 5 bases and V 5 bases, and 5 bases lay outside the gene matches. Per the germline V gene, CDR1 is LNHNV and CDR2 is YYDKDF (reference sequence). The CDR3 spans 14 residues. This chain's CDR3 is CATSGRDRRNTIYF. For the CDR3, the DNA is TGTGCCACCAGCGGCAGGGACAGGCGAAACACCATATATTTT.

V and J are TRBV6-6 and TRBJ1-2, with 10 nucleotides matching TRBD1. The CDR3 totals 14 residues. The V gene end was trimmed by 2 bases and the J gene end by 8 bases; junction bases not matched to a gene: 5. Germline loops: CDR1 MNHNY, CDR2 SVGAGI (reference sequence). The chain's CDR3 is CASSYRGQGVGYTF. The DNA of the CDR3 is TGTGCCAGCAGTTACCGAGGACAGGGGGTAGGCTACACCTTC.

This sequence joins TRBV2 and TRBJ1-4, with a weak D call TRBD1 (5 bases). The V end lost 8 bases, the J end lost 5 bases, and 12 bases lay between the germline ends. Germline V lookup: CDR1 SNHLY, CDR2 FYNNEI. CDR3 length: 13 amino acids. Here the CDR3 DNA reads TGTGCCAGCTCATGGGGCGGCAATGAAAAACTGTTTTTT. Encoded protein: CASSWGGNEKLFF.

This clone appeared once. The chain couples TRBV11-3 to TRBJ2-3; D is unresolved. CDR1 is SGHNT and CDR2 is YENEEA in the germline V gene. This CDR3 is built from 13 residues. Trimming took off 2 bases at V and 6 bases at J, with 9 bases between the two ends. CDR3 in DNA: TGTGCCAGCAGCTTAAGTAGTCGGGATACGCAGTATTTT. Protein product: CASSLSSRDTQYF.

This chain uses TRBV27 with TRBJ2-7; the D gene could be TRBD1 or TRBD2 (6 bases each). The CDR3 is 13 residues long. Trimming pared 5 bases from V and 3 bases from J, leaving 11 bases between. Germline V gene data show CDR1 as MNHEY and CDR2 as SMNVEV (reference sequence). The CDR3 nucleotides read TGTGCCAGCAGTCGCGGGACATACTACGAGCAGTACTTC. This translates into CASSRGTYYEQYF.

The chain uses TRBV9 and TRBJ2-2; the D is unclear. The CDR3 sequence is 15 residues long. V lost 6 bases and J lost 2, with 14 bases in between. Germline V gene data show CDR1 as SGDLS and CDR2 as YYNGEE. CDR3 in amino acids: CASKIQAENTGELFF. The CDR3 region has the DNA TGTGCCAGCAAGATCCAGGCAGAAAACACCGGGGAGCTGTTTTTT.

The V gene is TRBV19, the J gene TRBJ2-5; D gene uncertain. Trimming cost V 5 bases and J 3 bases, with 10 bases left between them. The CDR3 sequence is 13 residues long. Germline V gene lookup returns CDR1 LNHDA and CDR2 SQIVND (reference sequence). CDR3 residues: CASSALSKETQYF. The CDR3 nucleotides are TGTGCCAGTAGTGCCCTAAGTAAAGAGACCCAGTACTTC. Together with reference TRBV19 and TRBJ2-5, the CDR3 gives the full variable domain: DGGITQSPKYLFRKEGQNVTLSCEQNLNHDAMYWYRQDPGQGLRLIYYSQIVNDFQKGDIAEGYSVSREKKESFPLTVTSAQKNPTAFYLCASSALSKETQYFGPGTRLLVL.

The rearrangement joins TRBV7-3 to TRBJ1-2, with D unresolved. The CDR3 is 12 residues long. CDR1 and CDR2 from the germline V gene are SGHTA and FQGTGA. Trimming removed 8 bases at V and 9 bases at J, with 16 bases between. CDR3 bases: TGTGCCAGCGGTGGGCCCCGTGGTAGCTACACCTTC. This gives the protein CASGGPRGSYTF.

The DNA of the CDR3 is TGTGCCAGCAGTCACCAGGGGAGTCGTCCCGGGGAGCTGTTTTTT. Residues: CASSHQGSRPGELFF. The genes are TRBV28 and TRBJ2-2, with a weak D call TRBD1 (6 bases). The CDR3 sequence is 15 residues long. Trimming shortened V by 5 bases and J by 6 bases, and 16 bases separated the two germline ends. Looked up from germline, CDR1 is MDHEN and CDR2 is SYDVKM.

V gene TRBV4-2 combines with J gene TRBJ2-1, with D tentatively TRBD2 (7 bases). This CDR3 comprises 14 residues. In germline, CDR1 is LGHNA, CDR2 YNFKEQ. V gave up 1 base and J gave up 10 bases, with 14 bases separating them. DNA of the CDR3: TGTGCCAGCAGCCAAGGCGGGGGCACCGTAGAGCAGTTCTTC. This gives the protein CASSQGGGTVEQFF.

This clone was seen just once. The rearrangement joins TRBV19 to TRBJ2-5; possible D gene TRBD1, 5 bases. The V end lost 5 bases, the J end lost 7 bases, and 11 bases lay between the germline ends. CDR1 LNHDA and CDR2 SQIVND come from the germline V gene (reference sequence). The length of the CDR3 is 12 residues. The CDR3 sequence is CASSQGSRTQYF. In DNA, the CDR3 is TGTGCCAGTAGTCAGGGTTCACGGACCCAGTACTTC.

The gene calls are TRBV5-6 and TRBJ2-7; D gene ambiguous. The CDR3 is made up of 14 amino acids. The germline V gene has CDR1 SGHDT and CDR2 YYEEEE. Trimming left V 5 bases short and J 3 bases short, with 15 bases between. DNA of the CDR3: TGTGCCAGCAGACTCAGATTCCCCGACTACGAGCAGTACTTC. It encodes CASRLRFPDYEQYF.

Note on this clone: Germline is not matched at one junction end, which may reflect a read error. The chain has TRBV7-7 and TRBJ2-1, with 9 bases matching TRBD1. The CDR3 runs 15 residues. The germline V gene encodes CDR1 SSHAT and CDR2 FNYEAQ (reference sequence). The CDR3 DNA follows: TGTGCTAGCAGCCCGACCGGGACAGGGCGGAATGAGCAGTTCTTC. This encodes CASSPTGTGRNEQFF.

The rearrangement joins TRBV6-5 to TRBJ1-6; D remains ambiguous. This CDR3 comprises 13 residues. V lost 8 bases, J lost 7 bases, and 12 bases lay in between. Per the germline V gene, CDR1 is MNHEY and CDR2 is SVGAGI. CDR3 bases: TGTGCCAGCTATGAGGGAGGAAATTCACCCCTCCACTTT. Translated, it gives CASYEGGNSPLHF.

This clone came up a few times. The chain links TRBV2 to TRBJ1-1; 9 nucleotides match TRBD1. The CDR3 is 15 amino acids. J lost 1 base, V lost 7 bases, and 7 bases had no gene match. Germline loops: CDR1 SNHLY, CDR2 FYNNEI. CDR3 protein: CASKIQGAGNTEAFF. CDR3 nucleotide sequence: TGTGCCAGCAAGATACAGGGGGCCGGGAACACTGAAGCTTTCTTT.

The V gene is TRBV6-1, the J gene TRBJ1-1, with 8 bases that match TRBD1. With V trimmed by 5 bases and J by 5 bases, 7 bases remained unmatched. Germline lookup yields CDR1 MNHNS and CDR2 SASEGT. This CDR3 region has 14 residues. CDR3 loop: CASSLTGVKTEAFF. Written as DNA, the CDR3 is TGTGCCAGCAGTTTGACAGGGGTAAAGACTGAAGCTTTCTTT.

The V gene is TRBV18, the J gene TRBJ1-6; 10 nucleotides align to TRBD1. CDR1 KGHSH and CDR2 LQKENI come from the germline V gene. The CDR3 is 15 residues long. V was pared by 4 bases and J by 5 bases, with 2 bases of the junction left unmatched. The CDR3 DNA reads as TGTGCCAGCTCACGGACAGGGGGAGATAATTCACCCCTCCACTTT. It translates to CASSRTGGDNSPLHF.

V gene TRBV7-2 combines with J gene TRBJ1-3; 10 nucleotides align to TRBD1. The V segment lost 3 bases and the J segment 6 bases; nucleotides outside the gene matches: 5. The germline V gene encodes CDR1 SGHTA and CDR2 FQGNSA. This CDR3 has 15 residues. The CDR3 sequence is CASSLTGGALNTIYF. CDR3 sequence (DNA): TGTGCCAGCAGCTTGACAGGGGGCGCGTTAAACACCATATATTTT.

The chain uses TRBV7-9 and TRBJ1-6; TRBD1 matches 8 bases. The CDR3 has 16 residues. V was pared by 5 bases and J by 4 bases, with 7 bases of the junction left unmatched. The germline V gene encodes CDR1 SEHNR and CDR2 FQNEAQ (reference sequence). The CDR3 spells CASSEGQVTYNSPLHF. Here the CDR3 DNA reads TGTGCCAGCAGCGAGGGACAGGTTACATATAATTCACCCCTCCACTTT.